A selection of T cell receptor beta chains follows, all from one sample in a study of blood T cells in healthy people across ages. From the 5' RACE reads, TCRdb called clonotypes with MiXCR, one entry per CDR3 protein. The table records 550,000 to 650,000 distinct CDR3 sequences, about 30% of them present only once. Sequencing input: blood. These receptors were obtained from a woman aged 80 or over in good health. Both conserved end residues are part of each CDR3. A D gene is named only where the DNA matches it firmly. Size is omitted from some rows. Given values are once, few, many or a class for expanded clones.

j_call: TRBJ2-5
clone_size: many
cdr3_length: 15
v_call: TRBV7-9
d_call: -
cdr3_aa: CASSRGRQAQETQYF
cdr3_nt: TGTGCCAGCAGCCGCGGGAGACAGGCACAAGAGACCCAGTACTTC

j_call: TRBJ2-3
clone_size: many
cdr3_length: 12
v_call: TRBV29-1
d_call: TRBD1
cdr3_aa: CSGEQGTDTQYF
cdr3_nt: TGCAGCGGCGAACAGGGGACAGATACGCAGTATTTT

j_call: TRBJ1-6
clone_size: -
cdr3_length: 15
v_call: TRBV7-2
d_call: -
cdr3_aa: CASSPRAPVGSPLHF
cdr3_nt: TGTGCCAGCAGCCCTCGGGCTCCGGTGGGTTCACCCCTCCACTTT

j_call: TRBJ2-3
clone_size: -
cdr3_length: 15
v_call: TRBV3-1
d_call: -
cdr3_aa: CASKVQGLGTDTQYF
cdr3_nt: TGTGCCAGCAAAGTCCAGGGGTTGGGCACAGATACGCAGTATTTT

j_call: TRBJ2-7
clone_size: many
cdr3_length: 14
v_call: TRBV10-3
d_call: TRBD2
cdr3_aa: CAISFSGDSYEQYF
cdr3_nt: TGTGCCATCAGTTTTAGCGGGGATTCCTACGAGCAGTACTTC

j_call: TRBJ2-7
clone_size: many
cdr3_length: 15
v_call: TRBV4-1
d_call: -
cdr3_aa: CASSQEKASSYEQYF
cdr3_nt: TGCGCCAGCAGCCAAGAGAAAGCGAGCTCCTACGAGCAGTACTTC

j_call: TRBJ1-1
clone_size: -
cdr3_length: 13
v_call: TRBV7-6
d_call: -
cdr3_aa: CASSLAEHTEAFF
cdr3_nt: TGTGCCAGCAGCTTAGCAGAGCACACTGAAGCTTTCTTT

j_call: TRBJ2-7
clone_size: many
cdr3_length: 13
v_call: TRBV7-9
d_call: -
cdr3_aa: CASSSRTTYEQYF
cdr3_nt: TGTGCCAGCAGCTCAAGGACAACTTACGAGCAGTACTTC

j_call: TRBJ2-3
clone_size: many
cdr3_length: 15
v_call: TRBV12-3/TRBV12-4
d_call: TRBD1
cdr3_aa: CASSRRTGSTDTQYF
cdr3_nt: TGTGCCAGCAGCCGAAGGACAGGCAGCACAGATACGCAGTATTTT

j_call: TRBJ2-3
clone_size: many
cdr3_length: 15
v_call: TRBV5-1
d_call: -
cdr3_aa: CASSLFSRDPSTQYF
cdr3_nt: TGCGCCAGCAGCTTGTTCTCGCGGGACCCTTCTACGCAGTATTTT

j_call: TRBJ2-4
clone_size: many
cdr3_length: 14
v_call: TRBV15
d_call: -
cdr3_aa: CATSRGGDGNIQYF
cdr3_nt: TGTGCCACCAGCAGAGGGGGAGACGGAAACATTCAGTACTTC

j_call: TRBJ2-1
clone_size: many
cdr3_length: 12
v_call: TRBV20-1
d_call: -
cdr3_aa: CSAAQGSNEQFF
cdr3_nt: TGCAGTGCCGCGCAGGGTTCGAATGAGCAGTTCTTC

j_call: TRBJ2-5
clone_size: -
cdr3_length: 16
v_call: TRBV3-1
d_call: -
cdr3_aa: CASSLLKLAPNNEQYF
cdr3_nt: TGTGCCAGCAGCCTGCTCAAGCTAGCGCCGAACAATGAGCAGTACTTC

j_call: TRBJ2-1
clone_size: many
cdr3_length: 16
v_call: TRBV3-1
d_call: TRBD2
cdr3_aa: CASTPGLMGGTNEQFF
cdr3_nt: TGTGCCAGCACCCCGGGACTTATGGGGGGGACCAATGAGCAGTTCTTC

j_call: TRBJ1-5
clone_size: many
cdr3_length: 15
v_call: TRBV6-2/TRBV6-3
d_call: -
cdr3_aa: CASSPDGDSNQPQHF
cdr3_nt: TGTGCCAGCAGCCCGGACGGCGATAGCAATCAGCCCCAGCATTTT

j_call: TRBJ1-4
clone_size: -
cdr3_length: 13
v_call: TRBV20-1
d_call: -
cdr3_aa: CSARDRSYEKLFF
cdr3_nt: TGCAGTGCTAGAGACAGGTCTTATGAAAAACTGTTTTTT

j_call: TRBJ1-2
clone_size: -
cdr3_length: 12
v_call: TRBV20-1
d_call: -
cdr3_aa: CSAHRANYGYTF
cdr3_nt: TGCAGTGCCCACAGGGCCAACTATGGCTACACCTTC

j_call: TRBJ2-1
clone_size: -
cdr3_length: 16
v_call: TRBV14
d_call: TRBD1
cdr3_aa: CASSRATGGIYNEQFF
cdr3_nt: TGTGCCAGCAGCCGGGCGACAGGGGGCATCTACAATGAGCAGTTCTTC

j_call: TRBJ2-7
clone_size: many
cdr3_length: 13
v_call: TRBV2
d_call: -
cdr3_aa: CASRGETRGEQYF
cdr3_nt: TGTGCCAGCAGGGGGGAGACCCGGGGGGAGCAGTACTTC

j_call: TRBJ2-5
clone_size: many
cdr3_length: 14
v_call: TRBV9
d_call: TRBD2
cdr3_aa: CASSFRGEQETQYF
cdr3_nt: TGTGCCAGCAGCTTTCGGGGGGAACAAGAGACCCAGTACTTC

j_call: TRBJ1-6
clone_size: -
cdr3_length: 14
v_call: TRBV20-1
d_call: -
cdr3_aa: CSARLSSYNSPLHF
cdr3_nt: TGCAGTGCGAGATTGAGCTCCTATAATTCACCCCTCCACTTT

j_call: TRBJ1-1
clone_size: few
cdr3_length: 15
v_call: TRBV6-6
d_call: TRBD1
cdr3_aa: CASSYPVQGAIEAFF
cdr3_nt: TGTGCCAGCAGTTACCCAGTCCAGGGGGCCATTGAAGCTTTCTTT

j_call: TRBJ2-3
clone_size: many
cdr3_length: 14
v_call: TRBV28
d_call: -
cdr3_aa: CASIRQAAGDTQYF
cdr3_nt: TGTGCCAGCATCCGACAGGCCGCGGGAGATACGCAGTATTTT

j_call: TRBJ2-1
clone_size: many
cdr3_length: 16
v_call: TRBV5-1
d_call: -
cdr3_aa: CASSPIGTPPYNEQFF
cdr3_nt: TGCGCCAGCAGCCCCATTGGGACACCACCCTACAATGAGCAGTTCTTC

j_call: TRBJ2-1
clone_size: many
cdr3_length: 15
v_call: TRBV9
d_call: TRBD2
cdr3_aa: CASSVRAGGYNEQFF
cdr3_nt: TGTGCCAGCAGCGTCCGAGCGGGGGGTTACAATGAGCAGTTCTTC

j_call: TRBJ1-1
clone_size: -
cdr3_length: 14
v_call: TRBV11-2
d_call: -
cdr3_aa: CASSTRSGYTEAFF
cdr3_nt: TGTGCCAGCAGCACGAGATCAGGGTACACTGAAGCTTTCTTT

j_call: TRBJ2-7
clone_size: many
cdr3_length: 14
v_call: TRBV6-5
d_call: -
cdr3_aa: CASSRRGVFYEQYF
cdr3_nt: TGTGCCAGCAGTAGAAGGGGCGTCTTCTACGAGCAGTACTTC

j_call: TRBJ1-2
clone_size: few
cdr3_length: 15
v_call: TRBV5-8
d_call: TRBD1
cdr3_aa: CASSFQEQGARGYTF
cdr3_nt: TGTGCCAGCAGCTTTCAGGAACAGGGGGCGCGGGGCTACACCTTC

j_call: TRBJ2-3
clone_size: many
cdr3_length: 15
v_call: TRBV5-1
d_call: -
cdr3_aa: CASSQKGDFTDTQYF
cdr3_nt: TGCGCCAGCAGCCAGAAGGGGGATTTCACAGATACGCAGTATTTT

j_call: TRBJ2-7
clone_size: many
cdr3_length: 15
v_call: TRBV15
d_call: TRBD2
cdr3_aa: CATSRRTSGIYEQYF
cdr3_nt: TGTGCCACCAGCAGAAGGACTAGCGGAATCTACGAGCAGTACTTC

j_call: TRBJ1-2
clone_size: -
cdr3_length: 15
v_call: TRBV9
d_call: -
cdr3_aa: CGSSVAPGSGYGYTF
cdr3_nt: TGTGGCAGCAGCGTAGCTCCAGGGTCAGGCTATGGCTACACCTTC

j_call: TRBJ2-5
clone_size: many
cdr3_length: 16
v_call: TRBV7-2
d_call: TRBD2
cdr3_aa: CASSRGLAGGAETQYF
cdr3_nt: TGTGCCAGCAGCCGCGGACTAGCGGGGGGGGCAGAGACCCAGTACTTC

j_call: TRBJ2-5
clone_size: many
cdr3_length: 14
v_call: TRBV10-3
d_call: -
cdr3_aa: CAISESKGRETQYF
cdr3_nt: TGTGCCATCAGTGAGTCAAAGGGGAGGGAGACCCAGTACTTC

j_call: TRBJ2-5
clone_size: -
cdr3_length: 14
v_call: TRBV15
d_call: -
cdr3_aa: CATSSRSRWETQYF
cdr3_nt: TGTGCCACCAGCAGCAGGTCCAGGTGGGAGACCCAGTACTTC

j_call: TRBJ1-5
clone_size: -
cdr3_length: 16
v_call: TRBV15
d_call: TRBD1
cdr3_aa: CATSRDTTGGHQPQHF
cdr3_nt: TGTGCCACCAGCAGAGACACGACAGGGGGCCATCAGCCCCAGCATTTT

j_call: TRBJ2-1
clone_size: many
cdr3_length: 15
v_call: TRBV20-1
d_call: -
cdr3_aa: CSARRGGGLVGEQFF
cdr3_nt: TGCAGTGCTAGACGGGGCGGGGGCCTCGTTGGGGAGCAGTTCTTC

j_call: TRBJ1-1
clone_size: -
cdr3_length: 18
v_call: TRBV5-1
d_call: -
cdr3_aa: CASSWGLGGRGVNTEAFF
cdr3_nt: TGCGCCAGCAGCTGGGGACTGGGGGGGAGAGGGGTGAACACTGAAGCTTTCTTT

j_call: TRBJ2-3
clone_size: many
cdr3_length: 16
v_call: TRBV28
d_call: TRBD2
cdr3_aa: CASSSQLAGGADTQYF
cdr3_nt: TGTGCCAGCAGTTCCCAACTAGCGGGGGGCGCAGATACGCAGTATTTT

j_call: TRBJ1-1
clone_size: few
cdr3_length: 13
v_call: TRBV12-3/TRBV12-4
d_call: -
cdr3_aa: CASSLRAASEAFF
cdr3_nt: TGTGCCAGCAGTTTAAGGGCAGCATCCGAAGCTTTCTTT

j_call: TRBJ2-1
clone_size: -
cdr3_length: 14
v_call: TRBV28
d_call: TRBD1
cdr3_aa: CASRGTGWFNEQFF
cdr3_nt: TGTGCCAGCAGGGGGACAGGGTGGTTCAATGAGCAGTTCTTC